This T cell receptor beta chain was recorded in a study of blood T cell repertoires in COVID-19. The germline V gene has CDR1 SGHRS and CDR2 YFSETQ. The CDR3 runs to 14 residues. V was shortened by 2 bases and J by 1 base, with 9 bases between the two germline ends. Measured with immunoSEQ multiplex PCR; TCRdb has only the in-frame clones, and not every one. Of around 380,000 clones listed, 87% are singletons. V gene TRBV5-1 combines with J gene TRBJ1-1; D gene uncertain. Input material: PBMCs or T cells enriched from blood (not recorded which). The source of this sequence is a man under 40 who had recovered from COVID-19. CDR3 nucleotides: TGCGCCAGCAGCTTTGACGGGTCGAACACTGAAGCTTTCTTT. Translation gives CASSFDGSNTEAFF.